This TCR beta chain was documented in a study of neurological immune-mediated disorders (dated by TCRdb to the late 2010s). Some background on the complete study: Peripheral blood TCR-beta repertoires from HTLV-I-associated myelopathy (HAM/TSP) patients, multiple sclerosis patients and healthy controls were compared by UMI-based sequencing. Longitudinal samples, technical triplicates and paired sorted CD4+ and CD8+ T-cell subsets, alongside PBMC samples, were included among the approximately 98 TCR-beta libraries. The cohort included 68 subjects: roughly 15 with HAM/TSP, some 34 with multiple sclerosis, and some 20 healthy controls. Study-level results and caveats: TCR clonal expansion was highest in HAM/TSP patients and lowest in MS patients, with MS patients falling below even healthy controls. No identical CDR3 amino acid sequences were shared among expanded clones across subjects, suggesting private TCR-beta repertoires in all groups.

This clonotype was detected ten times or more. Its binding antigen is unknown. The sample holds no much larger clone one base away, and base qualities are not on file. cDNA synthesis used template-switch 5'RACE with a primer carrying a 10-nucleotide random unique molecular identifier tagging each TCR transcript. Every sequencing run covered 15-18 subjects and yielded more than 200 million TCR-beta sequences. The RNeasy kit was used to extract total RNA. The KAPA Real-time Library Amplification kit was used to amplify TCR-beta VDJ regions with primers for the TCR constant region and the 5'RACE anchor. Sample indexes and Illumina adaptors were added in a first PCR, and a second PCR then increased library yield. After Ampure bead purification, the roughly 650 bp TCR product was size-selected on a 2% E-gel SizeSelection system. Before pooling, library quality was checked on a Bioanalyzer, concentration was measured with Qubit, and libraries were quantified with the Kapa Library Quantification kit. An Illumina HiSeq 2500 was used to sequence the libraries paired-end at 2 x 150 bp. To increase sequence diversity, roughly 24-30% phiX was spiked into each library pool. The study's own analysis went as follows. Quality-filtered reads were processed with the UMI-based MiGEC pipeline, which removed over 75% of raw TCR sequences during error correction. VDJ genes were aligned to IMGT germline references, and each clonotype was defined by a unique CDR3 amino acid sequence together with V-J genes. Clonal expansion, Shannon diversity and CDR3 relatedness (CalcPairwiseDistances, ClusterSamples) were evaluated with VDJtools, and phylogenetic trees were built with CLCbio workbench. Using coefficient-of-variation modelling across technical triplicates, the study counted a clone as expanded if it had at least 8 unique UMIs. TCRdb ran its own pipeline on the public reads, namely fastp trimming at Q25 and MiXCR clone calling, and kept in-frame beta chains. When rows share a CDR3 protein, they turn into one entry using the most common DNA and genes. TCRdb, not the original authors, processed these V and J calls. The sample table lists 50,000 or so distinct CDR3 sequences, 10% of them with a count of one. The ten largest account for 21% of the sample.

Libraries from unsorted PBMCs were made from 2 million PBMCs kept in RNAlater at -80 degrees C until RNA extraction. Peripheral blood was subjected to Ficoll-Hypaque density gradient centrifugation to isolate PBMCs, which were then cryopreserved in liquid nitrogen. Taken from the germline V gene, the CDR1 and CDR2 loops are SGDLS and YYNGEE. From the cysteine up to the phenylalanine, the CDR3 has a length of 14 residues. Left in the record is the CDR3 DNA by itself, 42 bases read in frame from the first base. Trimming accounts for 2 bases at V and 7 bases at J, while the number of junction bases matched to no gene is 3.

The clonotype was recovered from a woman in her 40s with HTLV-1-associated myelopathy (HAM/TSP). The sequenced sample consisted of PBMCs. The receptor chain draws on TRBV9 and TRBJ1-4; TRBD1 lines up with 9 middle nucleotides. In nucleotide form, the sequence is TGTGCCAGCAGCGTGGGACAGGGCGGTGAAAAACTGTTTTTT. Its protein is CASSVGQGGEKLFF.